The next 13 T cell receptor beta chains were all read from a single sample in a study of post-analysis software for immune sequencing data (dated by TCRdb to 2015 to 2017). Receptor libraries were prepared by PCR. TCRdb lists the instrument as Illumina HiSeq 2500. To reduce PCR and sequencing biases, unique molecular identifiers were built into the TCR beta cDNA libraries. TCRdb cleaned the public reads at Q25 with fastp, built clones with MiXCR and kept in-frame beta chains. Rows are unified per CDR3 protein, each entry keeping the most common DNA and genes. The sample table records hundreds of thousands of distinct CDR3 sequences; roughly 40% of these occur just once. The top ten constitute approximately 1.7% of the sample. Their specific antigens are unknown. What the study reported, not specific to this receptor: Roughly 5 TRBV segments, including TRBV5-6, TRBV5-1 and TRBV20-1, were significantly more frequent in patients than controls.

The sequenced material came from blood. Source of these receptors: a girl aged 5-17 years with multiple sclerosis.

This chain links TRBV7-9 with TRBJ2-1; D gene uncertain. V was trimmed by 5 bases and J by 6 bases, leaving 14 bases between them. CDR3 length: 14 residues. CDR1 and CDR2 from the germline V gene are SEHNR and FQNEAQ (reference sequence). The CDR3 loop is CASSPPAVCNEQFF. Here the CDR3 DNA reads TGTGCCAGCAGCCCCCCGGCGGTTTGCAATGAGCAGTTCTTC.

V is TRBV4-1 and J is TRBJ2-5; D possibly uses TRBD1 or TRBD2 (5 bases each). This CDR3 has 15 residues. Trimming removed 0 bases at V and 7 bases at J, with 15 bases between. In germline, CDR1 is MGHRA, CDR2 YSYEKL. Here the CDR3 reads CASSQDIPEGMTQYF. The CDR3 DNA reads TGCGCCAGCAGCCAAGATATCCCCGAGGGGATGACCCAGTACTTC.

The chain uses TRBV20-1 and TRBJ1-6, with D perhaps TRBD1 (5 bases). The CDR3 has 14 amino acids. CDR1 DFQATT and CDR2 SNEGSKA come from the germline V gene (reference sequence). V was cut by 1 base and J by 10 bases, with 14 bases left in between. This CDR3 is CSARVGTPRSPLHF. In DNA form, the CDR3 reads TGCAGTGCTAGAGTGGGGACCCCTAGATCACCCCTCCACTTT.

Only a few counts were recorded for this clonotype. CDR3 in amino acids: CASSPWTGARANYGYTF. As DNA, the CDR3 is TGTGCCAGCAGTCCGTGGACAGGGGCCCGAGCTAACTATGGCTACACCTTC. This chain links TRBV27 with TRBJ1-2; 9 bases line up with TRBD1. The germline CDR1 and CDR2 sequences are MNHEY and SMNVEV (reference sequence). The V segment lost 5 bases and the J segment 0 bases; nucleotides outside the gene matches: 10. This CDR3 is built from 17 residues.

In its sample, this clonotype was seen a few times. The rearrangement joins TRBV6-5 to TRBJ1-4, with TRBD1 as a possible D gene (5 bases). The CDR3 contains 14 residues. The V end lost 0 bases, the J end lost 5 bases, and 7 bases lay between the germline ends. The V gene's germline CDR1 is MNHEY and CDR2 SVGAGI. The CDR3 DNA reads TGTGCCAGCAGTTACTCCACAGGCAATGAAAAACTGTTTTTT. Its protein is CASSYSTGNEKLFF.

This sequence joins TRBV10-3 and TRBJ2-1; perhaps D is TRBD1 or TRBD2 (5 bases each). Trimming left V 7 bases short and J 6 bases short, with 16 bases between. CDR1 ENHRY and CDR2 SYGVKD come from the germline V gene. This CDR3 has 14 residues. The CDR3 region has the DNA TGTGCCATCAAGGCGCGTCCGAGGGGCAATGAGCAGTTCTTC. This sequence encodes CAIKARPRGNEQFF.

The CDR3 DNA follows: TGTGCCAGCAGCCGAGGAGGGGTGAGCGAGCAGTACTTC. This codes for CASSRGGVSEQYF. This chain joins TRBV14 and TRBJ2-5, with D tentatively TRBD2 (6 bases). The J call is uncertain, as TRBJ2-7 better fits the DNA end. In germline, CDR1 is SGHDN, CDR2 FVKESK. This CDR3 has 13 residues.

A few counts support this clonotype. V usage is TRBV20-1 and J usage is TRBJ2-1; TRBD1 matches 9 bases. The CDR3 consists of 14 residues. Germline-derived CDR1 and CDR2 are DFQATT and SNEGSKA (reference sequence). Trimming took 1 base from V and 4 from J; bases not matched to a gene: 2. CDR3 residues: CSARATGGYNEQFF. CDR3 DNA: TGCAGTGCTAGAGCGACAGGGGGTTACAATGAGCAGTTCTTC.

The V call is TRBV12-3 or TRBV12-4, the J call TRBJ1-2, with D possibly matching TRBD1 (6 bases). This CDR3 region has 14 residues. Trimming left V 6 bases short and J 6 bases short, with 17 bases between. CDR3 DNA sequence: TGTGCCAGCAGCCCCGACAGGAACCCTAATGGCTACACCTTC. This codes for CASSPDRNPNGYTF.

Of note for this clonotype: A read error may account for a junction end that differs from germline. V is TRBV29-1 and J is TRBJ1-1; the D gene is possibly TRBD1 (6 bases). Germline CDR1 is SQVTM and CDR2 is ANQGSEA. The CDR3 length is 15 residues. This CDR3 reads CGVEGWDIMNTEAFF. The CDR3 bases are TGCGGCGTTGAAGGTTGGGACATCATGAACACTGAAGCTTTCTTT.

The J gene is TRBJ2-5, the V gene TRBV5-1; 9 bases are shared with TRBD1. V shed 5 bases and J 11 bases; nucleotides not matched to a gene: 16. CDR1 and CDR2 (germline): SGHRS, YFSETQ. CDR3 size: 15 residues. The CDR3: CASRTGTGSIEEQYF. The CDR3, as DNA: TGCGCCAGCAGGACCGGGACAGGGTCGATTGAGGAGCAGTACTTC.

The J gene is TRBJ2-7, the V gene TRBV28; 9 bases fit TRBD2. In germline, CDR1 is MDHEN, CDR2 SYDVKM. V lost 3 bases and J lost 0; bases outside the gene matches: 6. The CDR3 spans 16 residues. CDR3 sequence reads: CASSFSLAGLSYEQYF. In DNA form, the CDR3 reads TGTGCCAGCAGTTTCTCCCTAGCGGGGCTCTCCTACGAGCAGTACTTC.

This clonotype was observed a few times. The J gene is TRBJ2-1, the V gene TRBV12-3 or TRBV12-4, with 8 bases that match TRBD2. V was clipped by 5 bases and J by 8 bases; unmatched bases: 8. The CDR3 spans 14 residues. CDR3 amino acids: CASSPSGSGDEQFF. CDR3 coding DNA: TGTGCCAGCAGTCCCAGCGGGAGTGGGGATGAGCAGTTCTTC.